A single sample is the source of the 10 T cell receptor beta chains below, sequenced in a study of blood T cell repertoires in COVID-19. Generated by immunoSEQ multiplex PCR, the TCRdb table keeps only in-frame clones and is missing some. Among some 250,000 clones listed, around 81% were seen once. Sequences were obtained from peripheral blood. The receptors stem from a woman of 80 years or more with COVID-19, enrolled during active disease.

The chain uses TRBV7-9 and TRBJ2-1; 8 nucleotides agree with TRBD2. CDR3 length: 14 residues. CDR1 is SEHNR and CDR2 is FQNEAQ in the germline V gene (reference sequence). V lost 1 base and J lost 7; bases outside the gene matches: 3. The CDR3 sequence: CASSLGVAGNEQFF. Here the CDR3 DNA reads TGTGCCAGCAGCTTAGGGGTAGCGGGGAATGAGCAGTTCTTC.

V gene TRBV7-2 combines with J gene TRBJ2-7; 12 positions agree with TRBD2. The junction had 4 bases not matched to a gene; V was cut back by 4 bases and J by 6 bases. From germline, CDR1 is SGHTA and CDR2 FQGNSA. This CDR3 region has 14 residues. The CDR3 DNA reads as TGTGCCAGCAGCTCTAGCGGGAGGGCCTCCGAGCAGTACTTC. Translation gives CASSSSGRASEQYF.

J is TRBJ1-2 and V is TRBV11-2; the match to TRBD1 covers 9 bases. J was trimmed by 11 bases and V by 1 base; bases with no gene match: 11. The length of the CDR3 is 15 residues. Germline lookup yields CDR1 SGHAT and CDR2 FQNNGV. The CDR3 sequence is CASSLAGGQGVSYTF. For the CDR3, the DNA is TGTGCCAGCAGCTTAGCAGGGGGACAGGGAGTAAGTTACACCTTC.

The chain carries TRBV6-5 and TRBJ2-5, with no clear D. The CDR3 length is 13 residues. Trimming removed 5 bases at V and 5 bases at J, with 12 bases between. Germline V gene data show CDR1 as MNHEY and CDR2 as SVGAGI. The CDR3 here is CASSQSQAETQYF. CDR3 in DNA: TGTGCCAGCAGTCAGTCGCAGGCCGAGACCCAGTACTTC.

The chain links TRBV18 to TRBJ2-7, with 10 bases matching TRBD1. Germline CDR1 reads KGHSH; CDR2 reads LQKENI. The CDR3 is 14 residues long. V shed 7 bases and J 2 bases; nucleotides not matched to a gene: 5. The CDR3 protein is CASCTGTGAYEQYF. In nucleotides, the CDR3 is TGTGCCAGCTGTACCGGGACAGGGGCCTACGAGCAGTACTTC.

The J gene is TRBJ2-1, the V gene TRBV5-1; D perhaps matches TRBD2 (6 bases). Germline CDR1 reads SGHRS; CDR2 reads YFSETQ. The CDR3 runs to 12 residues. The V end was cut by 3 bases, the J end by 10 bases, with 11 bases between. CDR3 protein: CASSSPGLEQFF. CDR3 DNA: TGCGCCAGCAGCTCGCCGGGACTCGAGCAGTTCTTC. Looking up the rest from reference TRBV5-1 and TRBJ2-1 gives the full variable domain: KAGVTQTPRYLIKTRGQQVTLSCSPISGHRSVSWYQQTPGQGLQFLFEYFSETQRNKGNFPGRFSGRQFSNSRSEMNVSTLELGDSALYLCASSSPGLEQFFGPGTRLTVL.

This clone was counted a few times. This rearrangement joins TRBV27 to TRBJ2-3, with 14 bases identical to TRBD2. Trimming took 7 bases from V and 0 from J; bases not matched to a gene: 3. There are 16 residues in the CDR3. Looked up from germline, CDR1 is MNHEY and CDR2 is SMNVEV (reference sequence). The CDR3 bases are TGTGCCAGCATTGGACTAGCGGGGGGTAGCACAGATACGCAGTATTTT. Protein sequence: CASIGLAGGSTDTQYF.

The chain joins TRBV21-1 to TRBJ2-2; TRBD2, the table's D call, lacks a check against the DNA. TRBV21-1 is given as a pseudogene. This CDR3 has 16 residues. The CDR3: CASSKVAGVNTGELFF. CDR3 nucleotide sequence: TGTGCCAGCAGCAAAGTGGCGGGAGTAAACACCGGGGAGCTGTTTTTT.

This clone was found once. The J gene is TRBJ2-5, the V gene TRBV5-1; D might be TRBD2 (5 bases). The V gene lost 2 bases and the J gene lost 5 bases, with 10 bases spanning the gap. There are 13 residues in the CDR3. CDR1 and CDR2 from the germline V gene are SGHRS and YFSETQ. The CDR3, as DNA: TGCGCCAGCAGCTTCTCGGGATCCGAGACCCAGTACTTC. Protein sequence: CASSFSGSETQYF.

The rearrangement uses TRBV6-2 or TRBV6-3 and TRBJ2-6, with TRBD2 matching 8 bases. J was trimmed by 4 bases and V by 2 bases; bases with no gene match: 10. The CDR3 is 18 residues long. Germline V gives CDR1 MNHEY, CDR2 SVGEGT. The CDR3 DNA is TGTGCCAGCAGTTACCATCGAGGGACTAGTGGGGGGGCCAACGTCCTGACTTTC. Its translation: CASSYHRGTSGGANVLTF.